This T cell receptor beta chain is from a study of OX40 agonist ivuxolimab in advanced cancers. At the level of the study: Averaging around 60 years in age, with a range of roughly 23 to 80, the cohort was around 85% male.

Sequenced by immunoSEQ multiplex PCR; TCRdb stores in-frame clones only, minus some. The profile shows roughly 62,000 clones, 86% of them singletons. Comments on this clone: Its antigen is unidentified.

Looked up from germline, CDR1 is MGHRA and CDR2 is YSYEKL. The CDR3 totals 17 residues. The J segment lost 0 bases and the V segment lost 6 bases, leaving 10 bases of the junction unmatched. Study-level results: Researchers report that CD8+ T cells had, on average, more expanded clones than CD4+.

This specimen consisted of CD4+ or CD8+ T cells sorted from blood, obtained in a trial of the OX40 agonist ivuxolimab. The chain is built from TRBV4-1 and TRBJ2-3, with 9 bases fitting TRBD2. The TCR originated in an adult with an advanced solid tumor such as melanoma, head and neck, liver or kidney cancer. The DNA of the CDR3 is TGCGCCAGCAGTCAGGGAAGCGGGGGGACTAGCACAGATACGCAGTATTTT. Its translation: CASSQGSGGTSTDTQYF.